The 21 T cell receptor beta chains listed next were all sequenced from one sample in a study of OX40 agonist ivuxolimab in advanced cancers. Only in-frame clones appear in the TCRdb table, and some are missing; sequencing was by immunoSEQ multiplex PCR. The table includes more than 70,000 clones, 84% detected once. The source material was CD4+ or CD8+ T cells sorted from blood, sampled in a trial of the OX40 agonist ivuxolimab. These receptors originate from an adult with an advanced solid tumor such as melanoma, head and neck, liver or kidney cancer.

The V gene is TRBV5-4, the J gene TRBJ1-6, with D tentatively TRBD1 (5 bases). Germline CDR1 and CDR2: SGHNT and YYREEE (reference sequence). The CDR3 contains 16 residues. Trimming removed 0 bases at V and 8 bases at J, with 15 bases between. CDR3 sequence: CASSLGSSRGDSPLHF. The CDR3 DNA reads as TGTGCCAGCAGCTTGGGCTCGAGTCGGGGGGATTCACCCCTCCACTTT.

This rearrangement joins TRBV12-5 to TRBJ2-3; D is tentatively TRBD1 or TRBD2 (6 bases each). Trimming left V 4 bases short and J 4 bases short, with 15 bases between. The CDR3 covers 15 residues. Germline CDR1 and CDR2: LGHNT and FRNRAP. The CDR3 reads CASGSGDTLADTQYF. The CDR3 coding sequence is TGTGCTAGTGGTTCGGGGGACACCCTCGCAGATACGCAGTATTTT.

The V call is TRBV6-5, the J call TRBJ1-2; maybe TRBD1 (5 bases). The V and J ends lost 6 bases and 2 bases respectively, with 16 bases between them. Germline V gene data show CDR1 as MNHEY and CDR2 as SVGAGI. The CDR3 length is 15 residues. This CDR3 reads CASRLGLTINYGYTF. In DNA form, the CDR3 reads TGTGCCAGCAGGTTGGGACTGACAATAAACTATGGCTACACCTTC.

The genes are TRBV7-9 and TRBJ1-2, with 12 nucleotides matching TRBD1. Germline trimming cut 5 bases from V and 7 bases from J; bases unmatched to any gene: 5. Germline CDR1 SEHNR, CDR2 FQNEAQ (reference sequence). The length of the CDR3 is 14 residues. For the CDR3, the DNA is TGTGCCAGCAGCGCCGGGACAGGGGGCGGTGGCTACACCTTC. It specifies CASSAGTGGGGYTF.

The CDR3 DNA is TGTGCCAGCATGACTGGGGTTTCGGGCGAGCAGTACTTC. It is translated as CASMTGVSGEQYF. This chain uses TRBV28 with TRBJ2-7, with D unresolved. The CDR3 sequence is 13 residues long. Trimming removed 7 bases from V and 6 bases from J, with 16 bases in between. CDR1 and CDR2 (germline): MDHEN, SYDVKM.

The chain has TRBV18 and TRBJ1-1; 7 nucleotides agree with TRBD1. This CDR3 comprises 15 residues. Losses at the gene ends were 6 bases for V and 1 base for J; bases not matched to a gene: 8. Germline lookup yields CDR1 KGHSH and CDR2 LQKENI. CDR3 sequence (DNA): TGTGCCAGCTCCCTCGGGACAGCTCAGAACACTGAAGCTTTCTTT. This codes for CASSLGTAQNTEAFF.

The chain is built from TRBV11-2 and TRBJ1-2; no reliable D call. V lost 3 bases to trimming and J lost 0 bases, with 2 bases between them. The CDR3 spans 12 residues. Germline CDR1 SGHAT, CDR2 FQNNGV. The CDR3 DNA follows: TGTGCCAGCAGCTTCACTAACTATGGCTACACCTTC. Translated: CASSFTNYGYTF.

This clone was detected once. The chain links TRBV29-1 to TRBJ2-2; perhaps TRBD2 as D (5 bases). The CDR3 is 13 residues long. V was cut by 4 bases and J by 2 bases, with 8 bases left in between. Germline V gene lookup returns CDR1 SQVTM and CDR2 ANQGSEA. The CDR3 bases are TGCAGCGTTGGCGGGCACAACACCGGGGAGCTGTTTTTT. It yields the protein CSVGGHNTGELFF.

V and J are TRBV6-1 and TRBJ1-2; D unclear. The germline gives CDR1 MNHNS, CDR2 SASEGT. Deletions cut 4 bases from V and 6 bases from J, with 9 bases between. The length of the CDR3 is 12 residues. The CDR3 reads CASSVAGHGYTF. DNA of the CDR3: TGTGCCAGCAGTGTCGCAGGACATGGCTACACCTTC.

This clone was found a few times. V gene TRBV29-1 combines with J gene TRBJ1-1; no clear D. V lost 0 bases, J lost 11 bases, and 16 bases lay in between. CDR3 size: 13 residues. Germline CDR1 and CDR2: SQVTM and ANQGSEA. The DNA for the CDR3 is TGCAGCGTTGAAGATTGGTCGCCCCCTGCGGCTTTCTTT. It specifies CSVEDWSPPAAFF.

The chain carries TRBV7-2 and TRBJ2-3; D is perhaps TRBD2 (6 bases). Per germline, CDR1 SGHTA and CDR2 FQGNSA. V was cut by 6 bases and J by 5 bases, with 15 bases left in between. CDR3 length: 14 residues. CDR3 DNA: TGTGCCAGCAGTCCGGGGCGGGGAGGAGATACGCAGTATTTT. Protein product: CASSPGRGGDTQYF.

This clone was detected only a few times. V usage is TRBV7-3 and J usage is TRBJ2-7, with TRBD2 as a possible D gene (6 bases). Germline-derived CDR1 and CDR2 are SGHTA and FQGTGA. This CDR3 has 16 amino acids. V was pared by 5 bases and J by 1 base, with 18 bases between. In DNA form, the CDR3 reads TGTGCCAGCAGCCCATATCACGGGAGCCCTTCCTACGAGCAGTACTTC. It translates to CASSPYHGSPSYEQYF.

V gene TRBV2 combines with J gene TRBJ1-4; TRBD1 matches 9 bases. There are 14 residues in the CDR3. Germline V gene lookup returns CDR1 SNHLY and CDR2 FYNNEI. Germline trimming cut 6 bases from V and 6 bases from J; bases unmatched to any gene: 5. The CDR3 reads CASRVQGADEKLFF. The CDR3 coding sequence is TGTGCCAGCAGGGTACAGGGGGCGGATGAAAAACTGTTTTTT.

V is TRBV28 and J is TRBJ2-7; the match to TRBD2 covers 10 bases. The length of the CDR3 is 17 residues. In germline, CDR1 is MDHEN, CDR2 SYDVKM. Losses at the gene ends were 5 bases for V and 0 bases for J; bases not matched to a gene: 10. The CDR3 here is CASSTPGTSVSSYEQYF. The CDR3 DNA follows: TGTGCCAGCAGTACGCCCGGGACTAGCGTAAGCTCCTACGAGCAGTACTTC.

This clone was counted only a few times. The chain is built from TRBV9 and TRBJ1-3; D might be TRBD1 (6 bases). Deletions cut 3 bases from V and 0 bases from J, with 10 bases between. The germline V gene encodes CDR1 SGDLS and CDR2 YYNGEE. The CDR3 has 15 residues. The CDR3 sequence is CASSGQGFSGNTIYF. The CDR3, as DNA: TGTGCCAGCAGCGGGCAGGGGTTCTCTGGAAACACCATATATTTT.

As DNA, the CDR3 is TGTGCCACCTCAAACAGGCCCCCGGTGCAGTTGGAGCAGTACTTC. Amino acid sequence: CATSNRPPVQLEQYF. J is TRBJ2-7 and V is TRBV6-1; tentative D call: TRBD1 (5 bases). V was pared by 10 bases and J by 7 bases, with 26 bases between. Looked up from germline, CDR1 is MNHNS and CDR2 is SASEGT. This CDR3 contains 15 residues.

The rearrangement uses TRBV7-9 and TRBJ1-6; possible D gene TRBD1, 5 bases. This CDR3 region has 17 residues. V dropped 5 bases and J dropped 3 bases, with 17 bases sitting between them. Germline CDR1 is SEHNR and CDR2 is FQNEAQ (reference sequence). DNA of the CDR3: TGTGCCAGCAGCCACTTTACAGGATCCGACTATAATTCACCCCTCCACTTT. Its translation is CASSHFTGSDYNSPLHF.

In this sample, this clone turned up once. The rearrangement links TRBV28 to TRBJ1-5; D unclear. This CDR3 has 12 amino acids. V was clipped by 2 bases and J by 9 bases, with 8 bases between them. The germline CDR1 and CDR2 sequences are MDHEN and SYDVKM. CDR3 loop: CASSLRRLPQHF. CDR3 nucleotides: TGTGCCAGCAGTTTACGCAGGCTGCCCCAGCATTTT.

V is TRBV6-1 and J is TRBJ2-1; D is uncertain. CDR3 size: 13 residues. The V gene lost 4 bases and the J gene lost 7 bases, with 11 bases spanning the gap. Germline V gene data show CDR1 as MNHNS and CDR2 as SASEGT. The CDR3 DNA reads TGTGCCAGCAGTGTGACTTGGAAAAATGAGCAGTTCTTC. The encoded protein is CASSVTWKNEQFF.

V usage is TRBV29-1 and J usage is TRBJ1-2; D gene unclear. Trimming took 1 base from V and 7 from J, leaving 7 bases between them. Germline lookup yields CDR1 SQVTM and CDR2 ANQGSEA. This CDR3 is built from 11 residues. The CDR3 here is CSVEGPVGYTF. The CDR3, as DNA: TGCAGCGTTGAAGGGCCGGTTGGCTACACCTTC. The entire variable domain, with the rest obtained from reference TRBV29-1 and TRBJ1-2, is as follows: SAVISQKPSRDICQRGTSLTIQCQVDSQVTMMFWYRQQPGQSLTLIATANQGSEATYESGFVIDKFPISRPNLTFSTLTVSNMSPEDSSIYLCSVEGPVGYTFGSGTRLTVV.

This chain joins TRBV6-1 and TRBJ2-1; the match to TRBD2 covers 12 bases. The length of the CDR3 is 16 residues. Per the germline V gene, CDR1 is MNHNS and CDR2 is SASEGT. J was trimmed by 8 bases and V by 4 bases; bases with no gene match: 9. CDR3 coding DNA: TGTGCCAGCAGTGCTAGGACTAGCGGGACGGGGGATGAGCAGTTCTTC. It yields the protein CASSARTSGTGDEQFF.